The source of this T cell receptor (beta chain) is a study of identical twins. Findings of the study overall: Invariant populations such as MAIT and iNKT cells could partly muddle zero-insertion analyses.

The CDR3 loop spans 14 amino acids. V was shortened by 3 bases and J by 4 bases, with 11 bases between the two germline ends. From germline, CDR1 is SGHRS and CDR2 YFSETQ. TCRdb fed the 5' RACE reads into MiXCR, producing one record per CDR3 protein. The table shows about 280,000 distinct CDR3 sequences, with about 8.1% occurring only once. This clonotype was picked up a small number of times. Its antigen is as yet unknown. These data are also associated with another study on yellow fever vaccine responses in identical twins. From that report: After vaccination, twins' T cell response reportedly seemed partly convergent, partly personalized.

What was sequenced was memory (CD45RO+) T cells sorted from blood. The origin of this receptor is a woman under 30 in good health. The chain employs TRBV5-1 and TRBJ2-1; D is unresolved. The CDR3 region is CASSYVEVYNEQFF. CDR3 bases: TGCGCCAGCAGCTACGTCGAAGTGTACAATGAGCAGTTCTTC.